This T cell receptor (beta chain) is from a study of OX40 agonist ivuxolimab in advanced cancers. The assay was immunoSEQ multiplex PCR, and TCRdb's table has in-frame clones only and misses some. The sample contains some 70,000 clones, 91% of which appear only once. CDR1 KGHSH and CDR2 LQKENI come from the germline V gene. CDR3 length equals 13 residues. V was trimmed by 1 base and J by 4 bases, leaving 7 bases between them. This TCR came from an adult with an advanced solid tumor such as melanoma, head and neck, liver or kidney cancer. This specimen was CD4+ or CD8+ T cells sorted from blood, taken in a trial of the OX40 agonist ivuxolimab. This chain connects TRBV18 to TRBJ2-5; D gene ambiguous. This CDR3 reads CASSPRVLETQYF. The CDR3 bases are TGTGCCAGCTCACCACGGGTGCTAGAGACCCAGTACTTC.